The present T cell receptor beta chain was sequenced within a study of blood T cell repertoires in COVID-19. As for the study in general: Acute-phase and convalescent COVID-19 samples originated in the United States, Italy and Spain.

Enrolled during active infection, Seattle patients were then followed longitudinally. Assay used: immunoSEQ multiplex PCR; TCRdb lists only in-frame clones, some missing. This table holds about 170,000 clones, around 84% found once. V lost 3 bases to trimming and J lost 1 base; unmatched junction nucleotides: 8. CDR1 and CDR2 (germline): KGHSH, LQKENI. This CDR3 comprises 16 residues. J is TRBJ1-1 and V is TRBV18, with 7 nucleotides matching TRBD1. Sequencing was performed on peripheral blood. This clonotype was sampled from a woman between 65 and 79 years old with COVID-19, enrolled during active disease. The CDR3 DNA reads as TGTGCCAGCTCACCGAACCGGCCAGGGGGGAACACTGAAGCTTTCTTT. It is translated as CASSPNRPGGNTEAFF.